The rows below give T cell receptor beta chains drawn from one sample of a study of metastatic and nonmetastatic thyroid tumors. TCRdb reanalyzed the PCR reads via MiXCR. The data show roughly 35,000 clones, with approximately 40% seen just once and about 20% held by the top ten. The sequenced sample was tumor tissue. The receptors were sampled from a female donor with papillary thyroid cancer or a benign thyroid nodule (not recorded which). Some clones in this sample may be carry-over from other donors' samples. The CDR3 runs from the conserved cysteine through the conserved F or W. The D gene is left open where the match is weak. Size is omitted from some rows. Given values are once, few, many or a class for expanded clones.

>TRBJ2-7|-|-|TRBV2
TGTGCCAGCAGGGAGAGCTCCTACGAGCAGTACTTC
CASRESSYEQYF
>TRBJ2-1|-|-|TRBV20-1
TGCAGTGCCGTTCACCCCGTGTACAATGAGCAGTTCTTC
CSAVHPVYNEQFF
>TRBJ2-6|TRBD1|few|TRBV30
TGTGCCTGGAGAGCGTGGGACAGGGGAAGTGGGGCCAACGTCCTGACTTTC
CAWRAWDRGSGANVLTF
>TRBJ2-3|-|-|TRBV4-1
TGCGCCAGCAGCCCCCAGGGTCGAAGCACAGATACGCAGTATTTT
CASSPQGRSTDTQYF
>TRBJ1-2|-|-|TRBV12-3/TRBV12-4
TGTGCCAGCAGTTTGCGAAGGGACTATGGCTACACCTTC
CASSLRRDYGYTF
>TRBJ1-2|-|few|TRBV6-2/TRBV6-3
TGTGCCAGCAGTAGAGACCTTGGCTACACCTTC
CASSRDLGYTF
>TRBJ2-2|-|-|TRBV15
TGTGCCACCAGCAGAGTCAGAACGAACACCGGGGAGCTGTTTTTT
CATSRVRTNTGELFF
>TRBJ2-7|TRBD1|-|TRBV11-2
TGTGCCAGCAGCTTAGTAGCAGGGGGCTCCTCCTACGAGCAGTACTTC
CASSLVAGGSSYEQYF
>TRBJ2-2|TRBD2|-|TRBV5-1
TGCGCCAGCAGCTCCGGGACTAGCGGGAGGATCGGGGAGCTGTTTTTT
CASSSGTSGRIGELFF
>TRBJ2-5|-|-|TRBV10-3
TGTGCCATCAGCCGGGGGTGGGGAGAGACCCAGTACTTC
CAISRGWGETQYF
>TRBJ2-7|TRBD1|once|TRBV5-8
TGTGCCAGCAGCGGAAGGGGACAGCTTGCCTACGAGCAGTACTTC
CASSGRGQLAYEQYF
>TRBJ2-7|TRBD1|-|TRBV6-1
TGTGCCAGCAGTCCTACAACCCCGGGACAGGGTCTAGACGAGCAGTACTTC
CASSPTTPGQGLDEQYF
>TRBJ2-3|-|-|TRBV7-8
TGTGCCAGCAGCTTAGCGGTGGGCGGGGACACAGATACGCAGTATTTT
CASSLAVGGDTDTQYF
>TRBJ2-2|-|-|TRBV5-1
TGCGCCAGCAGCCCTAAGACAGGGAACACCGGGGAGCTGTTTTTT
CASSPKTGNTGELFF
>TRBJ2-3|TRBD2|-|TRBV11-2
TGTGCCAGCAGCTTAGATCACATCACTAGCGGGAGTCACACAGATACGCAGTATTTT
CASSLDHITSGSHTDTQYF
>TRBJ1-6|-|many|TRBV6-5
TGTGCCAGCAGTTACTCGAGTTTGTTATCCTATAATTCACCCCTCCACTTT
CASSYSSLLSYNSPLHF
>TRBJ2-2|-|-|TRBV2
TGTGCCAGCAGGGCCTTGACCACGGGCGGGGATCTGTTTTTT
CASRALTTGGDLFF
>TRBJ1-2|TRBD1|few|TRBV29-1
TGCAGCTTCGCCCGACAGGGGGGCTATGGCTACACCTTC
CSFARQGGYGYTF
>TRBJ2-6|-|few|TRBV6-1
TGTGCCAGCAGCGCCAGTGGGGGTTCTGGGGCCAACGTCCTGACTTTC
CASSASGGSGANVLTF